The T cell receptor beta chain under discussion was sequenced for a study of cytomegalovirus exposure and HLA in healthy donors. The CDR3 extends over 14 amino acids. The germline CDR1 and CDR2 sequences are LNHDA and SQIVND (reference sequence). The germline V and J ends were trimmed by 2 bases and 0 bases, with 7 bases remaining between them. This PCR relied on a set of 60 Vbeta primers and 13 Jbeta primers. The data were produced by immunoSEQ multiplex PCR, yet TCRdb's version contains in-frame clones alone and is incomplete. The data show about 150,000 clones, approximately 82% seen once. The chain employs TRBV19 and TRBJ1-2; D uncertain. The receptor was isolated from a woman between 45 and 65 years old in good health and CMV-seropositive. The specimen sequenced was PBMCs. Written as DNA, the CDR3 is TGTGCCAGTAGTATAATCAATTCTAACTATGGCTACACCTTC. It translates to CASSIINSNYGYTF.